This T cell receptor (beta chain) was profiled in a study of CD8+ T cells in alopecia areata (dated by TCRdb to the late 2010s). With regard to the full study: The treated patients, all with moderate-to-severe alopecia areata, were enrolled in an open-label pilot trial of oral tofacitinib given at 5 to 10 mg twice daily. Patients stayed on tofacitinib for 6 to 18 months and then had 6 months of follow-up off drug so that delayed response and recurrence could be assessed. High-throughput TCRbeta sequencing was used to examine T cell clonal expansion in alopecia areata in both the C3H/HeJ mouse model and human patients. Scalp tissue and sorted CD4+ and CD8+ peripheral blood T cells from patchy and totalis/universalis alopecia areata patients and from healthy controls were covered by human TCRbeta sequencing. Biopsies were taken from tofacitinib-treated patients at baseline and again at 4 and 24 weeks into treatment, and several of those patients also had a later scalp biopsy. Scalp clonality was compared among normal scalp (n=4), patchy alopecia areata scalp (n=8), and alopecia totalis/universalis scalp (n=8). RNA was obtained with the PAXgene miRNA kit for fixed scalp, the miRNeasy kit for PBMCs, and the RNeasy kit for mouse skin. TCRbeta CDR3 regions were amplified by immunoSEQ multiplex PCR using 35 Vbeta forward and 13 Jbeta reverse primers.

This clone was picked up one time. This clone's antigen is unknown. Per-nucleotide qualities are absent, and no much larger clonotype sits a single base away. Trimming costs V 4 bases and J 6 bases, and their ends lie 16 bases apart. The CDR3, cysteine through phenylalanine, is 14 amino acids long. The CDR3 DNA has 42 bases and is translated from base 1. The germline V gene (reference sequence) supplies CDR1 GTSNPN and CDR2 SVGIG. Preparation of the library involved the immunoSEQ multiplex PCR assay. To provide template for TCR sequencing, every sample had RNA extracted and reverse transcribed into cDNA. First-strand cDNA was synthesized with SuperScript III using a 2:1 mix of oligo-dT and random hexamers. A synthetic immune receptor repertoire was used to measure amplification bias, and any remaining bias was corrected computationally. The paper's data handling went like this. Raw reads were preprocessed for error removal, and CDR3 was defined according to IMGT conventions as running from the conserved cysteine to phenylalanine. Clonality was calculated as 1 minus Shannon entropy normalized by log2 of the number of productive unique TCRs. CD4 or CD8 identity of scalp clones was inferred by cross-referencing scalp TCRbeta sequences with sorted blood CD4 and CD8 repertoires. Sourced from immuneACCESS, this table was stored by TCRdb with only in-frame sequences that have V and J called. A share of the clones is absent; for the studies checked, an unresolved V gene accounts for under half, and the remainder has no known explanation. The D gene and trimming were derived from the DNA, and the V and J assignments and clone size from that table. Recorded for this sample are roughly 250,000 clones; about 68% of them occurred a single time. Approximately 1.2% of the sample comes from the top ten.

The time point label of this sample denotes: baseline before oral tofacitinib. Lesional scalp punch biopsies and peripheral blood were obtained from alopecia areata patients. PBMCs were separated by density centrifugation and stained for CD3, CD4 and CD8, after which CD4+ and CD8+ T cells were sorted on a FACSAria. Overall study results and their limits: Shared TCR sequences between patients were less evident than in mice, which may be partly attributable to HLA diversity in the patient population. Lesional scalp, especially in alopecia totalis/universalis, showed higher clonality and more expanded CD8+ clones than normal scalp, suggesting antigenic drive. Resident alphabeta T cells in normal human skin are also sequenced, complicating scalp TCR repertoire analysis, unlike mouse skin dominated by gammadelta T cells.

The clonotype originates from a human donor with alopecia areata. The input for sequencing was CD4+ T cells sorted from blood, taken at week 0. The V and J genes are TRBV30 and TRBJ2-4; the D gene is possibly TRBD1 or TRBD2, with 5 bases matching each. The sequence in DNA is TGTGCCTGGACAGGGATCGGGGTCGGAAACATTCAGTACTTC. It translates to CAWTGIGVGNIQYF.